Presented here are 20 T cell receptor beta chains from one specimen sequenced in a study of OX40 agonist ivuxolimab in advanced cancers. The protocol was immunoSEQ multiplex PCR, while the TCRdb copy is restricted to in-frame clones and leaves out a portion. The sample shows roughly 76,000 clones, more than 85% of them seen only once. Material: CD4+ or CD8+ T cells sorted from blood, obtained in a trial of the OX40 agonist ivuxolimab. These receptors were collected from an adult with an advanced solid tumor such as melanoma, head and neck, liver or kidney cancer.

The rearrangement links TRBV10-3 to TRBJ2-1; 10 bases are a match to TRBD1. V was clipped by 5 bases and J by 4 bases; unmatched bases: 2. Germline V gives CDR1 ENHRY, CDR2 SYGVKD. This CDR3 contains 14 residues. DNA for the CDR3: TGTGCCATCAGTCCGGGACAGGGGTACAATGAGCAGTTCTTC. Protein product: CAISPGQGYNEQFF.

The V call is TRBV9, the J call TRBJ1-3; D is unresolved. CDR3 length equals 16 residues. Germline V CDR1 and CDR2: SGDLS, YYNGEE. V was trimmed by 0 bases and J by 0 bases, leaving 10 bases between them. CDR3 DNA: TGTGCCAGCAGCGTAGGTAACCAAGTCTCTGGAAACACCATATATTTT. This translates into CASSVGNQVSGNTIYF.

The chain joins TRBV5-6 to TRBJ1-6; D is uncertain. The CDR3 runs 16 residues. Looked up from germline, CDR1 is SGHDT and CDR2 is YYEEEE. Trimming took 1 base from V and 5 from J, leaving 13 bases between them. CDR3 nucleotides: TGTGCCAGCAGCTTGACAGTGGAATACAATAATTCACCCCTCCACTTT. Residues: CASSLTVEYNNSPLHF.

CDR3 loop: CASSSGGASYEQYF. The CDR3 nucleotides are TGTGCCAGTTCTAGCGGGGGGGCCTCCTACGAGCAGTACTTC. The V and J genes are TRBV19 and TRBJ2-7; the match to TRBD2 covers 12 bases. The CDR3 has 14 residues. The V and J ends lost 8 bases and 0 bases, in that order; junction bases with no gene match: 2. Per germline, CDR1 LNHDA and CDR2 SQIVND (reference sequence).

V is TRBV9 and J is TRBJ2-7; 8 bases are a match to TRBD2. The J segment lost 7 bases and the V segment lost 3 bases, leaving 18 bases of the junction unmatched. This CDR3 region has 17 residues. Germline V gene lookup returns CDR1 SGDLS and CDR2 YYNGEE. In DNA, the CDR3 is TGTGCCAGCAGCGCCCAGGCAATAACGGGGGGGCTGCGGGAGCAGTACTTC. Translating gives CASSAQAITGGLREQYF.

The chain joins TRBV27 to TRBJ2-1; 9 positions agree with TRBD2. V trimming: 2 bases; J trimming: 6 bases; junction bases outside the gene matches: 11. The CDR3 contains 17 residues. The germline V gene encodes CDR1 MNHEY and CDR2 SMNVEV (reference sequence). The CDR3: CASSLLNRGTSRNEQFF. CDR3 DNA sequence: TGTGCCAGCAGTTTACTAAACCGCGGGACTAGCCGCAATGAGCAGTTCTTC.

The gene calls are TRBV4-1 and TRBJ2-7; D is perhaps TRBD1 or TRBD2 (5 bases each). The CDR3 sequence is 17 residues long. With 1 base removed from V and 0 bases from J, the gap between germline ends came to 16 bases. Looked up from germline, CDR1 is MGHRA and CDR2 is YSYEKL. CDR3 in DNA: TGCGCCAGCAGCCAAGTTCTCCGGGACCTTAGCTCCTACGAGCAGTACTTC. Its translation is CASSQVLRDLSSYEQYF.

Here the CDR3 reads CASSLGELTYEQYF. Written as DNA, the CDR3 is TGTGCCAGCAGTCTAGGGGAGCTCACCTACGAGCAGTACTTC. J is TRBJ2-7 and V is TRBV6-6, with D perhaps given as TRBD1 or TRBD2 (5 bases each). Trimming left V 5 bases short and J 2 bases short, with 13 bases between. Germline V gene lookup returns CDR1 MNHNY and CDR2 SVGAGI (reference sequence). CDR3 size: 14 residues.

V and J are TRBV2 and TRBJ2-3; D could derive from TRBD1 or TRBD2 (5 bases each). V was clipped by 7 bases and J by 4 bases, with 18 bases between them. The CDR3 extends over 15 amino acids. Germline loops: CDR1 SNHLY, CDR2 FYNNEI. CDR3 nucleotides: TGTGCCAGCACTCGAGGGCCAGGGAGTCCAGATACGCAGTATTTT. Translating gives CASTRGPGSPDTQYF.

The CDR3 reads CASSESGGLAGEQYF. CDR3 bases: TGTGCCAGCAGTGAATCAGGAGGACTAGCAGGCGAGCAGTACTTC. V is TRBV2 and J is TRBJ2-7, with 8 positions matching TRBD2. There are 15 residues in the CDR3. CDR1 is SNHLY, CDR2 FYNNEI, per germline. The V segment lost 2 bases and the J segment 6 bases; nucleotides outside the gene matches: 9.

V and J are TRBV5-1 and TRBJ1-5; no reliable D call. The germline V gene encodes CDR1 SGHRS and CDR2 YFSETQ. Trimming stripped 4 bases from V and 4 bases from J, with 9 bases between. The CDR3 is 13 residues long. The DNA for the CDR3 is TGCGCCAGCAGCGTTACAGTTAATCAGCCCCAGCATTTT. This translates into CASSVTVNQPQHF.

In its sample, this clone was seen once. The genes are TRBV7-6 and TRBJ1-1; D is ambiguous. Trimming pared 7 bases from V and 7 bases from J, leaving 13 bases between. Per germline, CDR1 SGHVS and CDR2 FNYEAQ. The CDR3 runs to 12 residues. The CDR3 nucleotides read TGTGCCAGCATATCCGCCGGGGATGAAGCTTTCTTT. It yields the protein CASISAGDEAFF.

This clone has a single count. The chain couples TRBV18 to TRBJ2-5; 8 bases agree with TRBD1. The CDR3 covers 15 residues. Germline CDR1 KGHSH, CDR2 LQKENI. Losses at the gene ends were 0 bases for V and 5 bases for J; bases not matched to a gene: 5. CDR3 nucleotide sequence: TGTGCCAGCTCACCACCTGACAGGGGCGTGGAGACCCAGTACTTC. The encoded protein is CASSPPDRGVETQYF.

This clone was detected only once. This chain connects TRBV27 to TRBJ2-3; 11 nucleotides align to TRBD2. The CDR3 contains 14 residues. The V and J ends lost 5 bases and 9 bases, in that order; junction bases with no gene match: 7. Germline V gives CDR1 MNHEY, CDR2 SMNVEV (reference sequence). CDR3 loop: CASSTGTSGLTQYF. CDR3 in DNA: TGTGCCAGCAGTACCGGGACTAGCGGCCTAACGCAGTATTTT.

In its sample, this clone was seen a few times. The V and J genes are TRBV6-5 and TRBJ2-5; 8 nucleotides match TRBD2. V lost 4 bases and J lost 5; bases outside the gene matches: 0. Per the germline V gene, CDR1 is MNHEY and CDR2 is SVGAGI. CDR3 length equals 12 residues. CDR3 in amino acids: CASSSGGETQYF. The CDR3 nucleotides read TGTGCCAGCAGTTCGGGGGGGGAGACCCAGTACTTC.

CDR3 region: CASSLEPTQGETQYF. The CDR3 DNA sequence: TGTGCCAGCAGCTTAGAACCGACTCAGGGGGAGACCCAGTACTTC. The chain recombines TRBV7-6 with TRBJ2-5, with D possibly TRBD1 on 6 matching bases. The germline CDR1 and CDR2 sequences are SGHVS and FNYEAQ. The germline V and J ends were trimmed by 1 base and 5 bases, with 14 bases remaining between them. CDR3 length: 15 residues.

This chain uses TRBV5-5 with TRBJ1-4; no clear D. This CDR3 comprises 16 residues. The germline V gene encodes CDR1 SGHKS and CDR2 YYEKEE (reference sequence). Trimming took off 4 bases at V and 8 bases at J, with 21 bases between the two ends. CDR3 sequence reads: CASSQALWQVPEKLFF. CDR3 coding DNA: TGTGCCAGCAGCCAGGCATTGTGGCAGGTCCCGGAAAAACTGTTTTTT.

V usage is TRBV9 and J usage is TRBJ1-2; D is ambiguous. The germline V gene has CDR1 SGDLS and CDR2 YYNGEE. The V end lost 0 bases, the J end lost 8 bases, and 14 bases lay between the germline ends. The CDR3 has 14 residues. The CDR3 protein is CASSVGAPVEGYTF. CDR3 nucleotide sequence: TGTGCCAGCAGCGTAGGGGCTCCGGTGGAGGGCTACACCTTC.

This clone was seen only a few times. This sequence joins TRBV10-3 and TRBJ1-2, with 9 nucleotides matching TRBD1. CDR3 length equals 15 residues. V trimming: 3 bases; J trimming: 4 bases; junction bases outside the gene matches: 6. Germline assignment: CDR1 ENHRY and CDR2 SYGVKD. The CDR3 nucleotides are TGTGCCATCAGTGACGAACAGGGGGCCGGCTATGGCTACACCTTC. Translating gives CAISDEQGAGYGYTF.

The chain is built from TRBV9 and TRBJ1-6, with TRBD1 as a possible D gene (5 bases). Trimming removed 0 bases from V and 7 bases from J, with 11 bases in between. The CDR3 loop spans 15 amino acids. Germline CDR1 SGDLS, CDR2 YYNGEE. In nucleotides, the CDR3 is TGTGCCAGCAGCGTAGGGGACTTAGGGAATTCACCCCTCCACTTT. Encoded protein: CASSVGDLGNSPLHF. Using reference TRBV9 and TRBJ1-6 for the parts outside the CDR3, the full variable domain is DSGVTQTPKHLITATGQRVTLRCSPRSGDLSVYWYQQSLDQGLQFLIQYYNGEERAKGNILERFSAQQFPDLHSELNLSSLELGDSALYFCASSVGDLGNSPLHFGNGTRLTVT.